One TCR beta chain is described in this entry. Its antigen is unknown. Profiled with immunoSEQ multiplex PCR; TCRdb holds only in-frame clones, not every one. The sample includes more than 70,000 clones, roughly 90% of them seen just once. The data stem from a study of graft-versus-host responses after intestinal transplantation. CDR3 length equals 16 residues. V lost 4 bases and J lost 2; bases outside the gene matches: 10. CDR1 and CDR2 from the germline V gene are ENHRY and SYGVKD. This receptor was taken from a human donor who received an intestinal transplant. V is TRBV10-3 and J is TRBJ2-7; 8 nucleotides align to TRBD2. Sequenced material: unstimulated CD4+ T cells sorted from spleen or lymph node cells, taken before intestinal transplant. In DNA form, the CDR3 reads TGTGCCATCAGTGGGGGTGCCGGGGGGGGAGCCTACGAGCAGTACTTC. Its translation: CAISGGAGGGAYEQYF.